What follows are 16 T cell receptor beta chains derived from one specimen sequenced in a study of blood T cells in healthy people across ages. Next came a second PCR, run for roughly 6 to 11 cycles, which used a sample-barcoded 5' primer along with a J-beta primer mix. MiXCR, run by TCRdb on the 5' RACE reads, gives a single entry per CDR3 protein. The sample consists of approximately 1.5 million distinct CDR3 sequences, about 45% of them appearing once. The source material was blood. The receptors stem from a woman between 18 and 30 years old in good health.

V usage is TRBV28 and J usage is TRBJ2-1, with TRBD2 matching over 14 bases. With 6 bases clipped from V and 2 bases from J, the junction kept 12 bases outside the gene matches. Germline V lookup: CDR1 MDHEN, CDR2 SYDVKM. The CDR3 runs 19 residues. In nucleotides, the CDR3 is TGTGCCAGCAGCCCCCTCAGACTAGCGGGGGGGTCAACCTACAATGAGCAGTTCTTC. Amino acid sequence: CASSPLRLAGGSTYNEQFF.

The chain has TRBV6-6 and TRBJ2-3; 7 positions match TRBD2. Germline-derived CDR1 and CDR2 are MNHNY and SVGAGI (reference sequence). The length of the CDR3 is 14 residues. V gave up 7 bases and J gave up 0 bases; unmatched junction bases: 4. CDR3: CASITGGSTDTQYF. CDR3 DNA sequence: TGTGCCAGCATCACGGGGGGAAGCACAGATACGCAGTATTTT.

The chain has TRBV6-5 and TRBJ2-7; D might be TRBD1 (5 bases). This CDR3 has 14 residues. Trimming took off 2 bases at V and 2 bases at J, with 10 bases between the two ends. Germline V gene lookup returns CDR1 MNHEY and CDR2 SVGAGI. The DNA of the CDR3 is TGTGCCAGCAGTTACCAGGGCAAGGCCTACGAGCAGTACTTC. Amino acids: CASSYQGKAYEQYF.

As regards this clonotype: Germline is not matched at one junction end, which may reflect a read error. The chain couples TRBV3-1 to TRBJ2-5; 8 bases agree with TRBD2. CDR1 is LGHDT, CDR2 YNNKEL, per germline (reference sequence). The CDR3 spans 15 residues. The CDR3: CASSQELAEQETQHF. In DNA form, the CDR3 reads TGTGCCAGCAGCCAAGAACTAGCGGAGCAAGAGACCCAGCACTTC.

V is TRBV6-1 and J is TRBJ2-1; TRBD2 might be the D (5 bases). There are 17 residues in the CDR3. The V gene's germline CDR1 is MNHNS and CDR2 SASEGT. Trimming cost V 1 base and J 4 bases, with 17 bases left between them. The CDR3 DNA reads as TGTGCCAGCAGTGAAGAAGGAGGTAGCGAACATTACAATGAGCAGTTCTTC. It codes for CASSEEGGSEHYNEQFF.

This chain joins TRBV19 and TRBJ1-1; D is unresolved. V lost 3 bases, J lost 0 bases, and 11 bases lay in between. CDR1 and CDR2 (germline): LNHDA, SQIVND (reference sequence). This CDR3 spans 15 amino acids. The CDR3 DNA reads as TGTGCCAGTAGTATTTCGGCCAGCATGAACACTGAAGCTTTCTTT. Its translation is CASSISASMNTEAFF. Full variable domain (missing parts from reference TRBV19 and TRBJ1-1): DGGITQSPKYLFRKEGQNVTLSCEQNLNHDAMYWYRQDPGQGLRLIYYSQIVNDFQKGDIAEGYSVSREKKESFPLTVTSAQKNPTAFYLCASSISASMNTEAFFGQGTRLTVV.

This clonotype turned up a few times. The V and J genes are TRBV4-1 and TRBJ1-2, with D possibly being TRBD1 (6 bases). V lost 3 bases and J 4 bases, leaving 15 bases between the germline ends. From germline, CDR1 is MGHRA and CDR2 YSYEKL. This CDR3 has 15 amino acids. The CDR3 bases are TGCGCCAGCAGCCACGCAATTAGGGGGGTCTATGGCTACACCTTC. It translates to CASSHAIRGVYGYTF.

Many counts were recorded for this clonotype. The rearrangement joins TRBV20-1 to TRBJ2-1, with 7 positions matching TRBD2. Germline V CDR1 and CDR2: DFQATT, SNEGSKA (reference sequence). J was trimmed by 2 bases and V by 6 bases; bases with no gene match: 13. The CDR3 is made up of 16 amino acids. CDR3 sequence: CSAPIERDSAYNEQFF. The CDR3 DNA is TGCAGTGCCCCGATCGAGCGGGACTCTGCCTACAATGAGCAGTTCTTC.

The J gene is TRBJ2-7, the V gene TRBV4-3, with a possible D match to TRBD1 (6 bases). Between the trimmed V and J ends, which lost 0 bases and 6 bases, there was a span of 18 bases. The CDR3 has 16 amino acids. CDR1 and CDR2 (germline): LGHNA, YSLEER. CDR3 coding DNA: TGCGCCAGCAGCCAAGATTTTGGGCAGCAAGGGGGCGAGCAGTACTTC. Protein sequence: CASSQDFGQQGGEQYF.

This chain uses TRBV4-3 with TRBJ2-1, with 9 bases fitting TRBD1. V gave up 0 bases and J gave up 9 bases; unmatched junction bases: 12. Germline loops: CDR1 LGHNA, CDR2 YSLEER. The CDR3 is made up of 17 amino acids. The CDR3: CASSQEPYRGRISEQFF. CDR3 nucleotide sequence: TGCGCCAGCAGCCAAGAACCTTACAGGGGGCGGATTAGTGAGCAGTTCTTC.

The V and J genes are TRBV10-3 and TRBJ1-5; tentatively, D is TRBD1 (5 bases). From germline, CDR1 is ENHRY and CDR2 SYGVKD. Trimming took 11 bases from V and 1 from J, leaving 12 bases between them. The CDR3 consists of 13 residues. The CDR3 here is CAGFRDSNQPQHF. For the CDR3, the DNA is TGTGCCGGCTTTCGGGACAGCAATCAGCCCCAGCATTTT.

V is TRBV27 and J is TRBJ1-6, with D tentatively TRBD1 (5 bases). V was clipped by 7 bases and J by 7 bases, with 14 bases between them. From germline, CDR1 is MNHEY and CDR2 SMNVEV (reference sequence). This CDR3 comprises 14 residues. CDR3 residues: CASIGRGVNSPLHF. The CDR3, as DNA: TGTGCCAGCATCGGCAGAGGGGTGAATTCACCCCTCCACTTT.

The gene calls are TRBV2 and TRBJ2-1, with 9 nucleotides matching TRBD1. The germline V gene encodes CDR1 SNHLY and CDR2 FYNNEI. Trimming took 8 bases from V and 9 from J; bases not matched to a gene: 17. The CDR3 loop spans 16 amino acids. The CDR3: CASHLRPGTGMGEQFF. In DNA form, the CDR3 reads TGTGCCAGCCATCTCCGGCCCGGGACAGGGATGGGTGAGCAGTTCTTC.

The chain combines TRBV27 with TRBJ2-3, with D possibly matching TRBD2 (6 bases). Germline CDR1 is MNHEY and CDR2 is SMNVEV (reference sequence). V lost 5 bases to trimming and J lost 13 bases, with 19 bases between them. There are 13 residues in the CDR3. The CDR3 nucleotides read TGTGCCAGCAGTCCCCGCGACGGGGAGGTTGAGTATTTT. The encoded protein is CASSPRDGEVEYF.

The table lists this clonotype with a few counts. The V and J genes are TRBV6-6 and TRBJ2-1, with 12 bases fitting TRBD2. The CDR3 spans 17 residues. Losses at the gene ends were 5 bases for V and 3 bases for J; bases not matched to a gene: 8. CDR1 and CDR2 (germline): MNHNY, SVGAGI (reference sequence). CDR3 region: CASSRLAGARNYNEQFF. The CDR3 coding sequence is TGTGCCAGCAGTCGACTAGCGGGAGCCAGGAACTACAATGAGCAGTTCTTC.

The chain uses TRBV27 and TRBJ2-2; D may be TRBD1 (5 bases). CDR3 length equals 14 residues. V lost 8 bases to trimming and J lost 0 bases, with 10 bases between them. Germline CDR1 and CDR2: MNHEY and SMNVEV (reference sequence). CDR3 loop: CASRRTPNTGELFF. CDR3 coding DNA: TGTGCCAGCCGCAGGACACCGAACACCGGGGAGCTGTTTTTT.